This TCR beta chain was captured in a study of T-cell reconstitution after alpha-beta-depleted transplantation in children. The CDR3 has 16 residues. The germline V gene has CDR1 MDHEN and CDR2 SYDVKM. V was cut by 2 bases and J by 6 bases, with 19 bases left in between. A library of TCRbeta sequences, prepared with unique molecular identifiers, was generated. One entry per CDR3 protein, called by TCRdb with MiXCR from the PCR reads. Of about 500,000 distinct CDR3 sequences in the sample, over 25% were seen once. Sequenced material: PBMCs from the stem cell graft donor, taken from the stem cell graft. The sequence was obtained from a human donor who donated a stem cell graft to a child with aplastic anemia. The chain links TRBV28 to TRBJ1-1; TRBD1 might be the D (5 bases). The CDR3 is CASSLNYIGADPEAFF. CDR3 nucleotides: TGTGCCAGCAGTTTAAATTATATAGGGGCAGATCCTGAAGCTTTCTTT. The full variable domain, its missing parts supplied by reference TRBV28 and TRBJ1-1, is DVKVTQSSRYLVKRTGEKVFLECVQDMDHENMFWYRQDPGLGLRLIYFSYDVKMKEKGDIPEGYSVSREKKERFSLILESASTNQTSMYLCASSLNYIGADPEAFFGQGTRLTVV.